This T cell receptor (beta chain) stems from a study of T cell repertoires in aging, cancer and after chemotherapy. The study's findings and limits: No conclusions about immunological memory after chemotherapy can be drawn from the repertoire data. Hematological cancer patients had lymphoid organ infiltration that may impair thymic emigration or T cell expansion.

The V end lost 4 bases, the J end lost 7 bases, and 11 bases lay between the germline ends. Looked up from germline, CDR1 is LNHNV and CDR2 is YYDKDF (reference sequence). This CDR3 has 13 residues. About this clonotype: Its matching antigen is unknown. Possible read error: a much larger clone is one base away.

Multiplex touch-down PCR with TRB-A/B primers amplified rearranged V-D-J TRB sequences. A single record per CDR3 protein comes from TCRdb applying MiXCR to the multiplex PCR reads. The sample shows about 13,000 distinct CDR3 sequences, about 27% of them seen only once. The template was genomic DNA from peripheral blood, not RNA. Sequences were obtained from blood. V is TRBV15 and J is TRBJ1-5, with D maybe TRBD1 (6 bases). This clonotype was obtained from a human donor with a blood cancer. CDR3 sequence (DNA): TGTGCCACCAGCACTGGACAGACCCAGCCCCAGCATTTT. It is translated as CATSTGQTQPQHF.